The source of this T cell receptor (beta chain) is a study of blood T cell repertoires in COVID-19. Study in general: Samples of COVID-19 (acute and convalescent) were obtained from the United States, Italy and Spain.

In the original processing: The assay estimated nucleated cells by amplifying reference gene primers. TCRdb's table, derived via immunoSEQ multiplex PCR, lists solely in-frame clones and lacks some. The V and J calls and clone size come from that table; D and trimming were worked out from the DNA. This sample carries 140,000 to 150,000 clones, over 75% of them seen once, and the ten largest clones take more than 40%. This clone came up a few times. The CDR3 totals 15 residues. V shed 4 bases and J 2 bases; nucleotides not matched to a gene: 8. The germline V gene encodes CDR1 SGHTS and CDR2 YDEGEE. This chain joins TRBV5-8 and TRBJ2-7, with TRBD2 matching over 8 bases. The specimen was peripheral blood. This clonotype originated in a human donor in a cohort sampled during active COVID-19. CDR3 loop: CASSTSGGLPYEQYF. The CDR3 coding sequence is TGTGCCAGCAGCACAAGCGGGGGCCTCCCCTACGAGCAGTACTTC.